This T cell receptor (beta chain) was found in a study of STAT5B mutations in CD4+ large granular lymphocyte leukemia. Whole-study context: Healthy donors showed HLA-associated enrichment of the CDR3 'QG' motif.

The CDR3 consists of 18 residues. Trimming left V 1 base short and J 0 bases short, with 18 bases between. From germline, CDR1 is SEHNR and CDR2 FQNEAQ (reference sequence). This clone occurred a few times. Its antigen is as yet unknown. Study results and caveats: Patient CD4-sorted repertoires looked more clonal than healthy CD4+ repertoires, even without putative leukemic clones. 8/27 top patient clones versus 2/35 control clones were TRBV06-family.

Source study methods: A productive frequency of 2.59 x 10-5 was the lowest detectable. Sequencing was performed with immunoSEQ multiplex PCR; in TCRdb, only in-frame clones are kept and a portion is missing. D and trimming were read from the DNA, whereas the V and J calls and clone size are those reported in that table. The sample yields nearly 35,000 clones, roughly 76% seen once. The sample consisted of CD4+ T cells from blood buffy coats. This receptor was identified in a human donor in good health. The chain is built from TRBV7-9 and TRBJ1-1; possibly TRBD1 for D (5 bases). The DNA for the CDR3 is TGTGCCAGCAGCTTAGACGGGGGAGACCTTCTCATGAACACTGAAGCTTTCTTT. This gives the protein CASSLDGGDLLMNTEAFF.